This T cell receptor beta chain was sequenced for a study of cytomegalovirus exposure and HLA in healthy donors. Study-level results: A classifier reportedly called cytomegalovirus status with high sensitivity and specificity.

13 Jbeta primers and 60 Vbeta primers were used for the PCR. The protocol was immunoSEQ multiplex PCR, while the TCRdb copy is restricted to in-frame clones and leaves out a portion. Of 150,000 or so clones in the sample, roughly 80% were seen once. CDR3 length: 14 amino acids. Germline V CDR1 and CDR2: GTSNPN, SVGIG (reference sequence). J lost 2 bases, V lost 5 bases, and 3 bases had no gene match. Comments on this clone: Its specificity is not known.

This TCR was sampled from a man aged 25-40 years in good health and CMV-seropositive. The chain links TRBV30 to TRBJ2-7; 13 nucleotides align to TRBD2. The sequenced sample was PBMCs. CDR3: CAWAGTSGAYEQYF. The CDR3 bases are TGTGCCTGGGCCGGGACTAGCGGGGCCTACGAGCAGTACTTC.